The present TCR beta chain was sequenced within a study of T-cell reconstitution after alpha-beta-depleted transplantation in children (dated by TCRdb to 2016 to 2018). For context, the study as a whole: Using TCR repertoire profiling, the study followed T-cell immune reconstitution in a quantitative way in children after TCRalphabeta/CD19-depleted allogeneic hematopoietic cell transplantation.

To prepare the library, PCR was applied. TCRdb lists the instrument as Illumina HiSeq 2500. To normalize quantification of the TCRbeta repertoire, the TCR libraries were built with molecular barcoding that relied on unique molecular identifiers. TCRdb's own reprocessing of the public reads used fastp at Q25 and MiXCR and kept productive beta chains. CDR3 protein sequences are deduplicated, and each keeps its most common genes and DNA. The sample has a few hundred thousand distinct CDR3 sequences on record, about 18% of them singletons. Of the sample, approximately 3% falls within the top ten clones. Comment on this clonotype: Its specific antigen is unknown. No base quality information exists; no much larger clone differs at one position.

The germline V end is reduced by 4 bases and the J end by 8 bases; junction bases left unmatched: 7. CDR1 and CDR2 were assigned from the germline V gene as SGHVS and FNYEAQ. There are 14 amino acids in the CDR3, from cysteine to phenylalanine inclusive. The CDR3 DNA has 42 bases and is translated from base 1. This clonotype was obtained from a human donor who donated a stem cell graft to a child with acute lymphoblastic leukemia. This sample comprised PBMCs from the stem cell graft donor, obtained from the stem cell graft. The rearrangement combines TRBV7-6 with TRBJ1-4, and TRBD1 matches 7 of the central bases. CDR3 sequence: CASSYRGGSEKLFF. The DNA sequence is given as TGTGCCAGCAGCTACAGGGGAGGCAGCGAAAAACTGTTTTTT.